This T cell receptor beta chain emerged from a study of cytomegalovirus exposure and HLA in healthy donors. About this clone: Its specificity is not known.

Trimming took 0 bases from V and 4 from J, leaving 8 bases between them. CDR3 length: 14 amino acids. CDR1 SGDLS and CDR2 YYNGEE come from the germline V gene. Whole-study findings and limits: Another analysis was done later, and it associated around 17,000 TCR beta sequences with HLA alleles at 0.05 false discovery rate. In a later analysis, common viral pathogens appeared linked to several of the most significant clusters. A later analysis, which compared TCR beta chains of equal frequency, found the HLA-associated ones more clonally expanded.

Primers: 60 Vbeta forward and 13 Jbeta reverse. In the authors' workflow: Tens of millions of unique TCR beta chains, 9 million to 12 million shared, were counted in a later analysis. This table comes from immunoSEQ multiplex PCR, and its TCRdb copy is limited to in-frame clones, with some not included. V and J calls and clone size follow that table, whereas D and trimming were derived from the DNA. The sample holds about 120,000 clones; roughly 82% are singletons and the top ten take around 5.8%. This sequence joins TRBV9 and TRBJ2-1, with a weak D call TRBD1 (6 bases). This clonotype was sampled from a man in his late teens or twenties in good health and CMV-seropositive. The sequencing input was PBMCs. This CDR3 is CASSVAGQYNEQFF. The CDR3 bases are TGTGCCAGCAGCGTAGCAGGACAGTACAATGAGCAGTTCTTC. Based on the CDR3 plus reference TRBV9 and TRBJ2-1, the full variable domain is DSGVTQTPKHLITATGQRVTLRCSPRSGDLSVYWYQQSLDQGLQFLIQYYNGEERAKGNILERFSAQQFPDLHSELNLSSLELGDSALYFCASSVAGQYNEQFFGPGTRLTVL.